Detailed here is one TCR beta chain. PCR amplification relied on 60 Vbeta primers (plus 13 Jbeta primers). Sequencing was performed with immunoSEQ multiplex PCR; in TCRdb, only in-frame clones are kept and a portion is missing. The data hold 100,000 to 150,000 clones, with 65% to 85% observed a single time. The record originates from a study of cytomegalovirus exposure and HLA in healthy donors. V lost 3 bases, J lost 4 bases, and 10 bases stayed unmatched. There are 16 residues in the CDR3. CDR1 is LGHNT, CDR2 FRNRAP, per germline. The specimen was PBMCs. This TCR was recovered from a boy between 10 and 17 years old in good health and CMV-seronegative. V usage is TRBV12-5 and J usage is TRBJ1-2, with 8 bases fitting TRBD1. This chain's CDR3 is CASGFLRTGSFYGYTF. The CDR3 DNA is TGTGCTAGTGGTTTTCTCAGGACAGGGTCCTTCTATGGCTACACCTTC.